This T cell receptor (beta chain) was recorded in a study of cytomegalovirus exposure and HLA in healthy donors. These donors counted as nominally healthy when sampled, but unrecorded immune exposures were likely. This CDR3 comprises 14 residues. Study observations and caveats: Analysis performed later showed TCR beta chains linked to HLA being more clonally expanded than equally common others. One cluster of highly shared sequence variants probably arose as a sequencing artifact. Most sequenced TCRs were rare (though some public TCRs occurred in many donors).

This clone was counted only a few times. What it binds is unknown. The primer mix had 60 Vbeta and 13 Jbeta primers. Generated by immunoSEQ multiplex PCR, the TCRdb table keeps only in-frame clones and is missing some. In the table there are around 150,000 clones, 70% to 85% of which are singletons. The sequence derives from a male donor in good health and CMV-seronegative. The chain joins TRBV21-1 to TRBJ1-2. TRBV21-1 is reported as a pseudogene. What was sequenced was PBMCs. The CDR3 protein is CASSSFREYYGYTF. CDR3 nucleotide sequence: TGTGCCAGCAGTAGCTTCCGGGAGTACTATGGCTACACCTTC.